This T cell receptor beta chain was recovered during a study of cytomegalovirus exposure and HLA in healthy donors. The study's findings and limits: The tendency of first-cohort TCR clusters to co-occur in the 130 or so validation repertoires was identified by a subsequent analysis.

Produced via immunoSEQ multiplex PCR; TCRdb's table is partial and in-frame only. The table lists about 360,000 clones, roughly 90% of them singletons. This CDR3 region has 16 residues. V dropped 1 base and J dropped 5; count of bases not matched to a gene: 7. Germline V lookup: CDR1 SGDLS, CDR2 YYNGEE. About this clone itself: Its antigen is not identified.

The source material was PBMCs. The source of this sequence is a woman aged 18-29 years in good health and CMV-seronegative. The chain joins TRBV9 to TRBJ1-1, with 11 bases identical to TRBD1. The CDR3 loop reads CASSVFPGQGATEAFF. CDR3 DNA: TGTGCCAGCAGCGTATTTCCCGGACAGGGGGCGACTGAAGCTTTCTTT.